Given below is one T cell receptor (beta chain) in context. The antigen remains unidentified. Germline V gene data show CDR1 as MNHNS and CDR2 as SASEGT. CDR3 length: 14 amino acids. V was cut by 7 bases and J by 5 bases, with 17 bases left in between. Time point noted: persistent/refractory GD, antithyroid drugs over 5 years with positive TRAb. After RNA was extracted from PBMCs, the TCR library was made from it. The data originate from a study of regulatory T cells in long-lasting Graves disease. Across the study: Over-5-year antithyroid drug use with positive TSH receptor antibodies defined persistent Graves' disease in the study. The study, taken as a whole, reports: Newly diagnosed patients shared 966 public clonotypes; persistent patients shared some 2,700.

Through Arm-PCR of CDR3 regions and iRepertoire HTBI primers, TCR beta libraries were built. Each CDR3 protein gets one entry after TCRdb re-called the multiplex PCR reads with MiXCR. The top ten clones hold about two fifths of a sample with about 660,000 distinct CDR3 sequences, about 32% of them seen once. Sequenced here: peripheral blood mononuclear cells (PBMCs), sampled when the disease was refractory, from a patient treated with antithyroid drugs. The sequence was obtained from a female donor with Graves disease. The chain employs TRBV6-1 and TRBJ1-1; D is ambiguous. CDR3: CASKESMIGTEAFF. CDR3 sequence (DNA): TGTGCCAGCAAGGAGTCGATGATTGGGACTGAAGCTTTCTTT.